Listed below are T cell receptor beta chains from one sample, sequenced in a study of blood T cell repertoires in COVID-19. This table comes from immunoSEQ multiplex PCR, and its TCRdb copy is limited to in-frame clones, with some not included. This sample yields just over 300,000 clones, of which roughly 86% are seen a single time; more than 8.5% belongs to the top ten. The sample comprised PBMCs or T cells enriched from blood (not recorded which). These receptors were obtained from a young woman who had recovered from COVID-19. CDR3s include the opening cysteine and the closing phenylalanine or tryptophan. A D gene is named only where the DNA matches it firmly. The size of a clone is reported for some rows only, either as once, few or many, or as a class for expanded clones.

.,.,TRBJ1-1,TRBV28,CASSYLGTEAFF,TGTGCCAGCAGTTACCTCGGGACTGAAGCTTTCTTT
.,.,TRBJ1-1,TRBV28,CASSFGRATEAFF,TGTGCCAGCAGTTTCGGCAGGGCCACTGAAGCTTTCTTT
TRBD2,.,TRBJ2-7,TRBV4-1,CASSQSQGGSYEQYF,TGCGCCAGCAGCCAATCCCAGGGAGGGTCCTACGAGCAGTACTTC
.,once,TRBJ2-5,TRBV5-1,CASSLAGETQYF,TGCGCCAGCAGCTTGGCAGGAGAGACCCAGTACTTC
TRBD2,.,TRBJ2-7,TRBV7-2,CASSPRPSSGDISYEQYF,TGTGCCAGCAGCCCTAGACCCTCTAGCGGGGACATCTCCTACGAGCAGTACTTC
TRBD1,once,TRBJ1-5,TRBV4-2,CASSQNPQGARNQPQHF,TGTGCCAGCAGCCAAAATCCTCAGGGGGCGCGCAATCAGCCCCAGCATTTT
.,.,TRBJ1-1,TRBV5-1,CASSPAAGYTEAFF,TGCGCCAGCAGCCCCGCAGCGGGTTATACTGAAGCTTTCTTT
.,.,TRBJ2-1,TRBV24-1,CATSDYRVSTSYNEQFF,TGTGCCACCAGTGATTACAGGGTCTCCACATCCTACAATGAGCAGTTCTTC
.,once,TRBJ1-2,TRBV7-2,CASSLDWTGGYTF,TGTGCCAGCAGCTTAGACTGGACTGGGGGCTACACCTTC
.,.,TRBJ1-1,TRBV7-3,CASSFKGENTEAFF,TGTGCCAGCAGCTTCAAGGGAGAGAACACTGAAGCTTTCTTT
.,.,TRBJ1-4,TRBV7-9,CASSPGDLSWEKLFF,TGTGCCAGCAGCCCAGGGGATCTGAGTTGGGAAAAACTGTTTTTT
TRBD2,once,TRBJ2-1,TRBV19,CASGERGGVYNEQFF,TGTGCCAGTGGCGAACGCGGGGGAGTTTACAATGAGCAGTTCTTC
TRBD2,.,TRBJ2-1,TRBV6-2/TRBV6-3,CASSYSKSSGWYNEQFF,TGTGCCAGCAGTTACTCGAAGTCTAGCGGGTGGTACAATGAGCAGTTCTTC
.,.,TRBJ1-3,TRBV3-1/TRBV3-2,CASSHKGWGNTIYF,TGTGCCAGCAGCCATAAGGGGTGGGGAAACACCATATATTTT
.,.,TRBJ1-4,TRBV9,CASSVAAEEKLFF,TGTGCCAGCAGCGTAGCGGCGGAAGAAAAACTGTTTTTT
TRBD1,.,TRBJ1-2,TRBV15,CATSRDGQGAYYGYTF,TGTGCCACCAGCAGAGATGGGCAGGGGGCATACTATGGCTACACCTTC
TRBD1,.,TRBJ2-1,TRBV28,CASRRDRVNTYNEQFF,TGTGCCAGCAGACGGGACAGGGTCAATACCTACAATGAGCAGTTCTTC
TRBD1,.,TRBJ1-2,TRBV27,CASSLEGADGYTF,TGTGCCAGCAGTTTAGAGGGGGCTGATGGCTACACCTTC
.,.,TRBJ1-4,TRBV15,CATSRGGGATNEKLFF,TGTGCCACCAGCAGAGGTGGGGGCGCAACTAATGAAAAACTGTTTTTT
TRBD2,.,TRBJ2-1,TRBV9,CASSVEGRAYNEQFF,TGTGCCAGCAGCGTAGAGGGGAGGGCCTACAATGAGCAGTTCTTC
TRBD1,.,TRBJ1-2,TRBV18,CASSPIAGGDYGYTF,TGTGCCAGCTCACCTATTGCAGGGGGTGACTATGGCTACACCTTC
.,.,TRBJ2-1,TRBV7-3,CASSSQPRAYNEQFF,TGTGCCAGCAGCTCGCAACCCCGAGCGTACAATGAGCAGTTCTTC
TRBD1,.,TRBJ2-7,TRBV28,CASSLDRAGEQYF,TGTGCCAGCAGTTTGGACAGGGCTGGGGAGCAGTACTTC
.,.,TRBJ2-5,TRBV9,CASSAAGQETQYF,TGTGCCAGCAGCGCCGCGGGACAAGAGACCCAGTACTTC
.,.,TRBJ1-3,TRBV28,CASSLFSSGNTIYF,TGTGCCAGCAGTTTATTCTCCTCTGGAAACACCATATATTTT
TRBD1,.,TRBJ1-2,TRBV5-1,CASSLGPPGQRDFIGYTF,TGCGCCAGCAGCTTGGGACCCCCGGGACAGCGAGACTTCATTGGCTACACCTTC
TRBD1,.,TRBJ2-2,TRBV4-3,CASSQRYFGTANTGELFF,TGCGCCAGCAGCCAACGATATTTTGGGACAGCGAACACCGGGGAGCTGTTTTTT
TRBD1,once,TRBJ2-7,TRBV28,CASSSPGTVSYEQYF,TGTGCCAGCAGCTCTCCCGGGACAGTCTCCTACGAGCAGTACTTC
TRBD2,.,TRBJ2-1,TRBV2,CASSEQRLAGDEQFF,TGTGCCAGCAGTGAACAGAGACTAGCGGGAGACGAGCAGTTCTTC
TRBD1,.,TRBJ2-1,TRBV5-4,CASSLKGAPYNEQFF,TGTGCCAGCAGCTTGAAGGGGGCTCCCTACAATGAGCAGTTCTTC
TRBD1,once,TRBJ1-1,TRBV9,CASSSRRGIQGGLYGAFF,TGTGCCAGCAGCTCGCGGCGAGGGATACAGGGGGGGCTCTATGGAGCTTTCTTT
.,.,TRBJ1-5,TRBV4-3,CASSQAWRADQPQHF,TGCGCCAGCAGCCAAGCTTGGAGGGCCGATCAGCCCCAGCATTTT
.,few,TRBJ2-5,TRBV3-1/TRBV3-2,CASSRLGETQYF,TGTGCCAGCAGCCGACTGGGAGAGACCCAGTACTTC
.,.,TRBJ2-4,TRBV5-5,CASLPSPLAKNIQYF,TGTGCCAGCCTACCCTCGCCGCTAGCCAAAAACATTCAGTACTTC
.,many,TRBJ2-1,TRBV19,CASSIVGSGQNEQFF,TGTGCCAGTAGTATAGTCGGTAGCGGCCAAAATGAGCAGTTCTTC
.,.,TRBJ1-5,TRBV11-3,CASILPGRTRNQPQHF,TGTGCCAGCATCCTACCTGGACGGACAAGAAATCAGCCCCAGCATTTT
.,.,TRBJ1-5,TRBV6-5,CASSYRRNQPQHF,TGTGCCAGCAGTTACCGCAGAAATCAGCCCCAGCATTTT
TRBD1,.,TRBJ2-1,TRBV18,CASSPLAGGAYNEQFF,TGTGCCAGCTCACCACTGGCAGGGGGCGCTTACAATGAGCAGTTCTTC